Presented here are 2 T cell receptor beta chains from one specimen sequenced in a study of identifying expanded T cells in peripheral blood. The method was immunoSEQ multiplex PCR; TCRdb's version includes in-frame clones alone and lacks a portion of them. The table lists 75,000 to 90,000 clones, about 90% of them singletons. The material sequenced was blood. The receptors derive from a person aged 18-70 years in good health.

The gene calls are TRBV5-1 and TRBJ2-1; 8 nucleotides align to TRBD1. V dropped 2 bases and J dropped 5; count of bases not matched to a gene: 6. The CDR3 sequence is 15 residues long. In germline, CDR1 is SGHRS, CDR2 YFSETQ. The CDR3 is CASSFQGASNNEQFF. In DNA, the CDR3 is TGCGCCAGCAGCTTTCAGGGGGCCTCAAACAATGAGCAGTTCTTC. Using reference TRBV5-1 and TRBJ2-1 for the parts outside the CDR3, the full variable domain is KAGVTQTPRYLIKTRGQQVTLSCSPISGHRSVSWYQQTPGQGLQFLFEYFSETQRNKGNFPGRFSGRQFSNSRSEMNVSTLELGDSALYLCASSFQGASNNEQFFGPGTRLTVL.

The CDR3 DNA follows: TGTGCCATAAGGGGGGCCGGGGAGCTGTTTTTT. Amino acid sequence: CAIRGAGELFF. This sequence joins TRBV6-1 and TRBJ2-2; D tentatively reads TRBD1 or TRBD2 (6 bases each). The CDR3 runs 11 residues. Trimming stripped 10 bases from V and 6 bases from J, with 9 bases between. Germline lookup yields CDR1 MNHNS and CDR2 SASEGT.